These T cell receptor beta chains were read from a single sample in a study of T-cell memory formation after mild COVID-19. TCRdb fed the 5' RACE reads into MiXCR, producing one record per CDR3 protein. Here the sample spans 450,000 to 650,000 distinct CDR3 sequences, about a fifth being singletons. The specimen was PBMCs or a T cell subset sorted from them (not recorded which). These receptors were obtained from an adult woman who had mild COVID-19 (a few samples of this study predate the infection). Cell type and time point are not known. Both conserved end residues are part of each CDR3. The size entry is marked missing in some rows and otherwise reads once, few, many or a size class.

V | size | CDR3
TRBV6-5 | - | CASSSYQGPYGYTF
TRBV12-3/TRBV12-4 | - | CASRRTGVGGELFF
TRBV7-3 | few | CASSLAGLPGELFF
TRBV20-1 | - | CSARDWSTNTEAFF
TRBV7-6 | - | CASSRLGGGNSPLHF
TRBV23-1 | - | CASSQEQGPDTQYF
TRBV28 | many | CASSLHGRTDTQYF
TRBV7-8 | few | CASSLAGFNYEQYF
TRBV3-1 | few | CASSRGSGARWDYGYTF
TRBV30 | - | CAWTAGQGNEKLFF
TRBV30 | - | CAWSVGRGVTDTQYF
TRBV30 | - | CAWSVGQSSGNTIYF